The clone carrying this TCR beta chain was counted a few times. This entry is derived from a study of blood T cell repertoires in COVID-19. Per the authors' pipeline: The assay estimated nucleated cells by amplifying reference gene primers. TCRdb's copy holds only in-frame clones and misses some; the assay was immunoSEQ multiplex PCR. The D gene and trimming were derived from the DNA, and the V and J assignments and clone size from that table. The sample consists of 240,000 or so clones, roughly four fifths of them appearing once. The Seattle patients joined while their infection was active and were tracked longitudinally afterward. Germline V lookup: CDR1 SGHRS, CDR2 YFSETQ. CDR3 length equals 14 residues. V was clipped by 4 bases and J by 8 bases; unmatched bases: 7.

Sequences were obtained from peripheral blood. The sequence was collected from a woman older than 75 with COVID-19, enrolled during active disease. The chain recombines TRBV5-1 with TRBJ1-4; 8 bases are a match to TRBD1. In nucleotides, the CDR3 is TGCGCCAGCAGCCCGGACAGGGTGGGGGAAAAACTGTTTTTT. It specifies CASSPDRVGEKLFF.